This T cell receptor (beta chain) appears in the sequencing data of a study of blood T cell repertoires in COVID-19. As for the study in general: Acute and convalescent COVID-19 samples came from the United States, Italy and Spain. Sources were T cells, B-cell-depleted T cells, or PBMCs; the material itself was cDNA or gDNA.

V dropped 7 bases and J dropped 2; count of bases not matched to a gene: 6. The CDR3 is made up of 16 amino acids. Germline CDR1 MNHEY, CDR2 SMNVEV (reference sequence). As processed by the authors: It was from reference gene primer amplification that nucleated cell counts were estimated. The assay was immunoSEQ multiplex PCR, and TCRdb's table has in-frame clones only and misses some. V, J and clone size reflect that table, while D and trimming were determined from the DNA. The table has nearly 95,000 clones, around 87% seen once. The sequencing sample was made of peripheral blood. This clonotype originated in a woman older than 75 with acute or convalescent COVID-19. This chain uses TRBV27 with TRBJ2-1, with 12 nucleotides matching TRBD2. CDR3 in DNA: TGTGCCAGCACCCCGACTAGCGGGGGAACCTACAATGAGCAGTTCTTC. It specifies CASTPTSGGTYNEQFF.